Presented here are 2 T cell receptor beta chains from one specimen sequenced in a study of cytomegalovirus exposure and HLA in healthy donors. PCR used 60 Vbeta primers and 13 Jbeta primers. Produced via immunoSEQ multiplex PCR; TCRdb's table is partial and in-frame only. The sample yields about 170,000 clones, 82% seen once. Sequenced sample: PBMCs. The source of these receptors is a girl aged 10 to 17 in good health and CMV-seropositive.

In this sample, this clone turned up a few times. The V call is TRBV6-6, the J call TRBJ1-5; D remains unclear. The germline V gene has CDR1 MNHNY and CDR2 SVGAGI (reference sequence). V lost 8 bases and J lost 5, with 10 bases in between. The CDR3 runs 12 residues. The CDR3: CASAVEDQPQHF. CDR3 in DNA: TGTGCCAGCGCGGTCGAGGATCAGCCCCAGCATTTT.

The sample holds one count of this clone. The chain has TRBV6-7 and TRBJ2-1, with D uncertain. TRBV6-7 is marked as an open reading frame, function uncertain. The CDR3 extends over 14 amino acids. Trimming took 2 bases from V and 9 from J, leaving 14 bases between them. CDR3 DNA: TGTGCCAGCAGTTACCCATCGGATAGAGGTGAGCAGTTCTTC. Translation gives CASSYPSDRGEQFF.